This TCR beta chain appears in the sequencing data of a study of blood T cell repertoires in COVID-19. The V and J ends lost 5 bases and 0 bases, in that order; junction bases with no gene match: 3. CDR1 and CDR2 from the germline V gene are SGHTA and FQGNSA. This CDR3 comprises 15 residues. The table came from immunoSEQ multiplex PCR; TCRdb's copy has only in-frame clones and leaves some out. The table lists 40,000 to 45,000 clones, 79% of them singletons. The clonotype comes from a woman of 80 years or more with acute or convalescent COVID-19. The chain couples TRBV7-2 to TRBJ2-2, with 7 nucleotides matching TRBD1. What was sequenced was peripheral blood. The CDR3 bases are TGTGCCAGCAGCCTCGGACAGGCGAACACCGGGGAGCTGTTTTTT. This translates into CASSLGQANTGELFF.